What follows is one TCR beta chain and its context. Its specificity is not known. The data stem from a study of cytomegalovirus exposure and HLA in healthy donors. Study-level results: Most TCR sequences were seen very rarely across donors, but some public TCRs occurred in many. Across HLA loci, a later analysis found differing TCR association rates, with DRB1 most and HLA-C fewest. Indistinguishable V segments, including TRBV6-2 and TRBV6-3, were excluded.

PCR involved 60 Vbeta and 13 Jbeta primers. Clones were read by immunoSEQ multiplex PCR, and TCRdb kept only the in-frame ones, dropping some. The sample data list 25,000 to 40,000 clones. The CDR3 is 13 amino acids. The V end was cut by 7 bases, the J end by 8 bases, with 17 bases between. Germline-derived CDR1 and CDR2 are MDHEN and SYDVKM. This TCR came from a man aged 40-55 years in good health and CMV-seronegative. Sequenced material: PBMCs. This sequence joins TRBV28 and TRBJ1-2; D may be TRBD1 (5 bases). The CDR3 region has the DNA TGTGCCAGCACCACCTCCCAGGGTTCGGGCTACACCTTC. Protein: CASTTSQGSGYTF.